The clone carrying this TCR beta chain was recorded many times. This specimen belongs to a study of CD8 T cells in ankylosing spondylitis. The V gene end was trimmed by 7 bases and the J gene end by 11 bases; junction bases not matched to a gene: 14. The CDR3 length is 14 residues. TCRdb reanalysed the 5' RACE reads using MiXCR and keeps one entry per CDR3 protein. Counted here are about 300,000 distinct CDR3 sequences, around a tenth occurring once; the ten biggest clones make up roughly 9%. The specimen sequenced was blood, either unsorted or a sorted T cell fraction (not recorded which). The clonotype was recovered from a female donor with ankylosing spondylitis or in good health (not recorded which). This chain connects TRBV12-3 or TRBV12-4 to TRBJ1-5; 7 bases match TRBD1. CDR3 coding DNA: TGTGCCAGCACCAGGGGGGGGCAATCTGGGTCCCAGCATTTT. This translates into CASTRGGQSGSQHF.